These T cell receptor beta chains were read from a single sample in a study of T cells after yellow fever vaccination. MiXCR, run by TCRdb on the 5' RACE reads, gives a single entry per CDR3 protein. The sample lists about 630,000 distinct CDR3 sequences, around 12% occurring once. Sequences were derived from PBMCs, sampled on the day of the yellow fever booster vaccination. The source of these receptors is a young man who received the YFV17D yellow fever vaccine. The CDR3 runs from the conserved cysteine through the conserved F or W. The D gene is left open where the match is weak. Expanded clones get a size class; other rows say once, few or many, or leave the size out.

CDR3nt: TGTGCCAGCACCGCGGGACTAGCGGGAGGGATGCGGCACTACGAGCAGTACTTC
CDR3aa: CASTAGLAGGMRHYEQYF
j_gene: TRBJ2-7
d_gene: TRBD2
abundance: -
v_gene: TRBV28

CDR3nt: TGTGCCAGCAAGATCCGGGACAGGGGTCGCTACACCTTC
CDR3aa: CASKIRDRGRYTF
j_gene: TRBJ1-2
d_gene: TRBD1
abundance: few
v_gene: TRBV28

CDR3nt: TGTGCCAGCAGTCCGGGACTAGCGGGAGGGTCTGCCGGCACAGATACGCAGTATTTT
CDR3aa: CASSPGLAGGSAGTDTQYF
j_gene: TRBJ2-3
d_gene: TRBD2
abundance: -
v_gene: TRBV28

CDR3nt: TGTGCCAGCAGCTCTAGACAGGGAAGGACTGAAGCTTTCTTT
CDR3aa: CASSSRQGRTEAFF
j_gene: TRBJ1-1
d_gene: TRBD1
abundance: -
v_gene: TRBV7-9

CDR3nt: TGTGCCAGCAGCTTAGAAGGGGGAAGAAACATTCAGTACTTC
CDR3aa: CASSLEGGRNIQYF
j_gene: TRBJ2-4
d_gene: -
abundance: -
v_gene: TRBV7-2

CDR3nt: TGTGCCAGCAGTTACTCGAATAGGGGCGGCTATGGCTACACCTTC
CDR3aa: CASSYSNRGGYGYTF
j_gene: TRBJ1-2
d_gene: -
abundance: few
v_gene: TRBV6-5

CDR3nt: TGTGCCAGCACCCCCTGGGGGGCGGTTTGGGTAAATGAGCAGTTCTTC
CDR3aa: CASTPWGAVWVNEQFF
j_gene: TRBJ2-1
d_gene: -
abundance: few
v_gene: TRBV12-3/TRBV12-4

CDR3nt: TGCAGTGCTAGCTCCTGGGGCGATGAGCAGTTCTTC
CDR3aa: CSASSWGDEQFF
j_gene: TRBJ2-1
d_gene: -
abundance: -
v_gene: TRBV20-1

CDR3nt: TGTGCCAGCTCACACAGAGACCCGAACACCGGGGAGCTGTTTTTT
CDR3aa: CASSHRDPNTGELFF
j_gene: TRBJ2-2
d_gene: -
abundance: -
v_gene: TRBV18

CDR3nt: TGCAGTGCTAGAGATCGACTAGCGGGATTCTACGAGCAGTACTTC
CDR3aa: CSARDRLAGFYEQYF
j_gene: TRBJ2-7
d_gene: TRBD2
abundance: -
v_gene: TRBV20-1

CDR3nt: TGTGCCAGCTCACCACCGGAGCGGCCCTCCGCGATGCAGTTCTTC
CDR3aa: CASSPPERPSAMQFF
j_gene: TRBJ2-1
d_gene: -
abundance: -
v_gene: TRBV18

CDR3nt: TGCAGTGCTCGAGGGGGCGCCGGCTCTGGAAACACCATATATTTT
CDR3aa: CSARGGAGSGNTIYF
j_gene: TRBJ1-3
d_gene: TRBD1
abundance: few
v_gene: TRBV20-1

CDR3nt: TGCAGCGGCGAGGGGAATTGGGAGACCCAGTACTTC
CDR3aa: CSGEGNWETQYF
j_gene: TRBJ2-5
d_gene: -
abundance: -
v_gene: TRBV29-1

CDR3nt: TGTGCCAGCAGTTACAGTTCTGGGGACCTCGGAAACATTCAGTACTTC
CDR3aa: CASSYSSGDLGNIQYF
j_gene: TRBJ2-4
d_gene: -
abundance: few
v_gene: TRBV6-2/TRBV6-3

CDR3nt: TGCGCCAGCAGCCATCGGGACAGCCTACCCTACGAGCAGTACTTC
CDR3aa: CASSHRDSLPYEQYF
j_gene: TRBJ2-7
d_gene: TRBD1
abundance: few
v_gene: TRBV4-3

CDR3nt: TGTGCCAGCAGCATACGGACTAGCGGGAGAGTGGAGACCCAGTACTTC
CDR3aa: CASSIRTSGRVETQYF
j_gene: TRBJ2-5
d_gene: TRBD2
abundance: few
v_gene: TRBV6-2/TRBV6-3

CDR3nt: TGTGCCAGTAGTCTTGCTAGCGGTTTTGGGTATGCGGCCTACAATGAGCAGTTCTTC
CDR3aa: CASSLASGFGYAAYNEQFF
j_gene: TRBJ2-1
d_gene: TRBD2
abundance: -
v_gene: TRBV19

CDR3nt: TGCGCCAGCAGCCAGGGACAGGGGAAGAATTCACCCCTCCACTTT
CDR3aa: CASSQGQGKNSPLHF
j_gene: TRBJ1-6
d_gene: TRBD1
abundance: few
v_gene: TRBV4-3

CDR3nt: TGTGCCACCAGTGATGGTACGACTAGCGGGAGCAGGGGTGAGCAGTTCTTC
CDR3aa: CATSDGTTSGSRGEQFF
j_gene: TRBJ2-1
d_gene: TRBD2
abundance: few
v_gene: TRBV24-1

CDR3nt: TGTGCCAGCAGCCAAGACACTAGCCCCAACTACAATGAGCAGTTCTTC
CDR3aa: CASSQDTSPNYNEQFF
j_gene: TRBJ2-1
d_gene: -
abundance: few
v_gene: TRBV3-1

CDR3nt: TGTGCCAGCAGGATGGACAGGGGCTACGAGCAGTACTTC
CDR3aa: CASRMDRGYEQYF
j_gene: TRBJ2-7
d_gene: TRBD1
abundance: -
v_gene: TRBV12-3/TRBV12-4

CDR3nt: TGTGCCAGCAGCGATCAGGGGAACCCAAACAATTACAATGAGCAGTTCTTC
CDR3aa: CASSDQGNPNNYNEQFF
j_gene: TRBJ2-1
d_gene: -
abundance: -
v_gene: TRBV6-4

CDR3nt: TGTGCCAGTATGGTGCTCTCTGGGGCCAACGTCCTGACTTTC
CDR3aa: CASMVLSGANVLTF
j_gene: TRBJ2-6
d_gene: -
abundance: -
v_gene: TRBV19

CDR3nt: TGCGCCAGCAGCCCCGGACAGGGAACCTTCTCTGGAAACACCATATATTTT
CDR3aa: CASSPGQGTFSGNTIYF
j_gene: TRBJ1-3
d_gene: TRBD1
abundance: few
v_gene: TRBV5-1

CDR3nt: TGTGTCAGCAGTTTAGGGGGGTATGAGCAGTTCTTC
CDR3aa: CVSSLGGYEQFF
j_gene: TRBJ2-1
d_gene: -
abundance: -
v_gene: TRBV12-3/TRBV12-4

CDR3nt: TGTGCCAGTAGTATGACCCGGGGGAGTCAGCCCCAGCATTTT
CDR3aa: CASSMTRGSQPQHF
j_gene: TRBJ1-5
d_gene: -
abundance: -
v_gene: TRBV19

CDR3nt: TGTGCCAGCAGCCCCCTGTTGTCCGGGAAGGATGAGCAGTTCTTC
CDR3aa: CASSPLLSGKDEQFF
j_gene: TRBJ2-1
d_gene: -
abundance: -
v_gene: TRBV7-6

CDR3nt: TGTGCCAGCCGCCCTACCACGCTGGACGCAGAAGATACGCAGTATTTT
CDR3aa: CASRPTTLDAEDTQYF
j_gene: TRBJ2-3
d_gene: -
abundance: few
v_gene: TRBV6-2/TRBV6-3

CDR3nt: TGTGCCAGTAGTTCCGGGACAGGGGTTATTGAGACCCAGTACTTC
CDR3aa: CASSSGTGVIETQYF
j_gene: TRBJ2-5
d_gene: TRBD1
abundance: few
v_gene: TRBV19

CDR3nt: TGTGCCAGCAGTGTAGGGGTCCCTGGGGCCAACGTCCTGACTTTC
CDR3aa: CASSVGVPGANVLTF
j_gene: TRBJ2-6
d_gene: -
abundance: many
v_gene: TRBV2

CDR3nt: TGTGCCAGCAGTGAAACAGGGGCTACAGGGACCCAGTACTTC
CDR3aa: CASSETGATGTQYF
j_gene: TRBJ2-5
d_gene: TRBD1
abundance: -
v_gene: TRBV11-2

CDR3nt: TGTGCCAGCAGCAAGGTGGGGGGGCCTAATGAAAAACTGTTTTTT
CDR3aa: CASSKVGGPNEKLFF
j_gene: TRBJ1-4
d_gene: -
abundance: -
v_gene: TRBV12-3/TRBV12-4

CDR3nt: TGTGCCAGTAGGACAGGTAGCAATCAGCCCCAGCATTTT
CDR3aa: CASRTGSNQPQHF
j_gene: TRBJ1-5
d_gene: -
abundance: -
v_gene: TRBV19

CDR3nt: TGTGCTAGTGGTTTGGGACTAGCGGGAGGTGAGCAGTTCTTC
CDR3aa: CASGLGLAGGEQFF
j_gene: TRBJ2-1
d_gene: TRBD2
abundance: -
v_gene: TRBV12-5

CDR3nt: TGTGCCAGCAGCCAAGAAAGTCCCCCTAGCGGGAGGGCCTCCTACGAGCAGTACTTC
CDR3aa: CASSQESPPSGRASYEQYF
j_gene: TRBJ2-7
d_gene: TRBD2
abundance: few
v_gene: TRBV3-1

CDR3nt: TGTGCCAGCAGTCCCACGGGGACTAGGATGCATGAGCAGTTCTTC
CDR3aa: CASSPTGTRMHEQFF
j_gene: TRBJ2-1
d_gene: TRBD2
abundance: -
v_gene: TRBV28

CDR3nt: TGTGCCAGCAGCAACAGACAGGAGGGGCTACACGAGACCCAGTACTTC
CDR3aa: CASSNRQEGLHETQYF
j_gene: TRBJ2-5
d_gene: -
abundance: -
v_gene: TRBV7-2

CDR3nt: TGCAGTGCTAGAGGGGCGCTTAGGACAGGGGGTTTATTTCAGCCCCAGCATTTT
CDR3aa: CSARGALRTGGLFQPQHF
j_gene: TRBJ1-5
d_gene: TRBD1
abundance: -
v_gene: TRBV20-1

CDR3nt: TGCAGTGCTGAACCGGGACTCCCCTACAATGAGCAGTTCTTC
CDR3aa: CSAEPGLPYNEQFF
j_gene: TRBJ2-1
d_gene: -
abundance: few
v_gene: TRBV20-1

CDR3nt: TGTGCCTGGAGTGTTGGGCAGCCAACCCTCGAGCAGTACTTC
CDR3aa: CAWSVGQPTLEQYF
j_gene: TRBJ2-7
d_gene: -
abundance: few
v_gene: TRBV30

CDR3nt: TGTGCCAGCAGCCAGGGACAGGGGGCAGGCTATGGCTACACCTTC
CDR3aa: CASSQGQGAGYGYTF
j_gene: TRBJ1-2
d_gene: TRBD1
abundance: few
v_gene: TRBV7-2

CDR3nt: TGCAGTGCTAGTTCGGGCAAACTAATCCAAGAGACCCAGTACTTC
CDR3aa: CSASSGKLIQETQYF
j_gene: TRBJ2-5
d_gene: -
abundance: few
v_gene: TRBV20-1

CDR3nt: TGCGCCAGCAGCTTGTATCCCGGGACAGGGGGTGAGCAGTTCTTC
CDR3aa: CASSLYPGTGGEQFF
j_gene: TRBJ2-1
d_gene: TRBD1
abundance: few
v_gene: TRBV5-1

CDR3nt: TGCAGTGCTAGTGCGTCGAATGGCTACACCTTC
CDR3aa: CSASASNGYTF
j_gene: TRBJ1-2
d_gene: -
abundance: many
v_gene: TRBV20-1

CDR3nt: TGTGCCAGCAGTTTACAGGCGGGGAGCTCCTACAATGAGCAGTTCTTC
CDR3aa: CASSLQAGSSYNEQFF
j_gene: TRBJ2-1
d_gene: -
abundance: few
v_gene: TRBV12-3/TRBV12-4

CDR3nt: TGTGCCACCAGTGTGGCAGGGAGCAATCAGCCCCAGCATTTT
CDR3aa: CATSVAGSNQPQHF
j_gene: TRBJ1-5
d_gene: -
abundance: -
v_gene: TRBV24-1

CDR3nt: TGTGCCAGCACCACTTCCGGGACTAGCCGCCACGAGCAGTACTTC
CDR3aa: CASTTSGTSRHEQYF
j_gene: TRBJ2-7
d_gene: TRBD2
abundance: -
v_gene: TRBV6-2/TRBV6-3

CDR3nt: TGTGCCTCCTCCCAAGATTGGAGGACTAGCGGGAGCGAAACGCAGTATTTT
CDR3aa: CASSQDWRTSGSETQYF
j_gene: TRBJ2-3
d_gene: TRBD2
abundance: -
v_gene: TRBV12-5

CDR3nt: TGTGCCAGCACCCAGCGGGGGAGCGCTAACTATGGCTACACCTTC
CDR3aa: CASTQRGSANYGYTF
j_gene: TRBJ1-2
d_gene: -
abundance: few
v_gene: TRBV6-2/TRBV6-3

CDR3nt: TGTGCCAGCAGCCCTGGGGGGGAAGGTCCGGGAGGGTTGCAGTTCTTC
CDR3aa: CASSPGGEGPGGLQFF
j_gene: TRBJ2-1
d_gene: TRBD2
abundance: -
v_gene: TRBV7-2

CDR3nt: TGTGCCAGCGCCCCCCTGGGGCCTACCTACAATGAGCAGTTCTTC
CDR3aa: CASAPLGPTYNEQFF
j_gene: TRBJ2-1
d_gene: -
abundance: -
v_gene: TRBV5-6

CDR3nt: TGTGCCAGCAGCTTCGACACGATTCCCTCTGGGGCCAACGTCCTGACTTTC
CDR3aa: CASSFDTIPSGANVLTF
j_gene: TRBJ2-6
d_gene: -
abundance: -
v_gene: TRBV7-8

CDR3nt: TGTGCCAGCAGTGATTGGGGGGAGACCCAGTACTTC
CDR3aa: CASSDWGETQYF
j_gene: TRBJ2-5
d_gene: -
abundance: few
v_gene: TRBV25-1

CDR3nt: TGCGCCAGCAGCTTTATTCCTTCCTCCTTCTCAGGCTATGGCTACACCTTC
CDR3aa: CASSFIPSSFSGYGYTF
j_gene: TRBJ1-2
d_gene: -
abundance: few
v_gene: TRBV5-1

CDR3nt: TGTGCCAGCAGCTTCCAGATGACATCCGGGACTCGATTCCTCTACAATGAGCAGTTCTTC
CDR3aa: CASSFQMTSGTRFLYNEQFF
j_gene: TRBJ2-1
d_gene: -
abundance: many
v_gene: TRBV11-2

CDR3nt: TGCAGCGTTGGACAGGGGGTCTACAATGAGCAGTTCTTC
CDR3aa: CSVGQGVYNEQFF
j_gene: TRBJ2-1
d_gene: TRBD1
abundance: few
v_gene: TRBV29-1

CDR3nt: TGTGCCATCAGTGAATTTAGCGGGAGCCTCTACAATGAGCAGTTCTTC
CDR3aa: CAISEFSGSLYNEQFF
j_gene: TRBJ2-1
d_gene: TRBD2
abundance: few
v_gene: TRBV10-3

CDR3nt: TGTGCCAGCAGCGCCCGGGAGACCTACAATGAGCAGTTCTTC
CDR3aa: CASSARETYNEQFF
j_gene: TRBJ2-1
d_gene: -
abundance: -
v_gene: TRBV5-4

CDR3nt: TGCAGTGCTGGTCGGGACCTAAGCACAGATACGCAGTATTTT
CDR3aa: CSAGRDLSTDTQYF
j_gene: TRBJ2-3
d_gene: -
abundance: -
v_gene: TRBV20-1